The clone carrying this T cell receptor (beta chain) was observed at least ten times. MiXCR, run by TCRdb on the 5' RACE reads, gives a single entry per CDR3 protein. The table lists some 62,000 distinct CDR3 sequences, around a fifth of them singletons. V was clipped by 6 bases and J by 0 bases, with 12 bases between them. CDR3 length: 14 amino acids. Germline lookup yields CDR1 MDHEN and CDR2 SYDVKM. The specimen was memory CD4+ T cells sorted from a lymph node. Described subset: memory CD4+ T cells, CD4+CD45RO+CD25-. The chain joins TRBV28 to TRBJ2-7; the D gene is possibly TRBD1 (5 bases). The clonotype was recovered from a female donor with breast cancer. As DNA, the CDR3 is TGTGCCAGCAGCCTGACAGCCAGCTCCTACGAGCAGTACTTC. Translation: CASSLTASSYEQYF.